This T cell receptor beta chain was sequenced in a study of shared clonotypes between healthy human individuals. Study-wide results and limits: Genetic and exposure-history diversity was limited by the small donor number. The study found about 5% of naive CD4 clonotypes shared across four donors. Compared with memory subsets, naive subsets generally had larger estimated richness.

With 4 bases clipped from V and 2 bases from J, the junction kept 4 bases outside the gene matches. This CDR3 contains 14 residues. In germline, CDR1 is MNHNS, CDR2 SASEGT. Donors were healthy HIV-negative adults without recently reported acute infections or vaccinations. For this clone: Its antigen is not identified.

The protocol was immunoSEQ multiplex PCR, while the TCRdb copy is restricted to in-frame clones and leaves out a portion. Altogether 650,000 to 800,000 clones are present, 55% to 80% being singletons, with the ten largest covering around 1.8%. J is TRBJ1-2 and V is TRBV6-1; 7 nucleotides align to TRBD1. Sequenced: memory CD4+ T cells sorted from blood. Subset given: CD45RA-negative fraction. The receptor was derived from a woman in her 30s in good health. As DNA, the CDR3 is TGTGCCAGCAGTGTCGAGACAGGGAACTATGGCTACACCTTC. It codes for CASSVETGNYGYTF.